This TCR beta chain was sequenced for a study of blood T cell repertoires in COVID-19. Study overall: Specimens from acute and convalescent COVID-19 originated in the United States, Italy and Spain. From T cells, B-cell-depleted T cells, or PBMCs came the material, which was cDNA or gDNA.

In the authors' workflow: Amplifying reference gene primers gave estimates of nucleated cell counts. Only in-frame clones appear in the TCRdb table, and some are missing; sequencing was by immunoSEQ multiplex PCR. The DNA was the basis for D and trimming; V, J and clone size are from that table. The data show roughly 150,000 clones, with roughly 80% seen just once and 8% held by the top ten. The sequenced sample consisted of peripheral blood. The origin of this receptor is a human donor in a cohort sampled during active COVID-19.

The CDR3 protein is CASSSRQGGNSPLHF. As DNA, the CDR3 is TGTGCCAGCAGTAGCCGACAGGGAGGTAATTCACCCCTCCACTTT. V usage is TRBV7-9 and J usage is TRBJ1-6, with 7 bases fitting TRBD1. The germline V gene encodes CDR1 SEHNR and CDR2 FQNEAQ (reference sequence). Germline trimming cut 6 bases from V and 6 bases from J; bases unmatched to any gene: 8. The CDR3 consists of 15 residues.